Sequencing of this TCR beta chain was carried out in a study of T cells in Graves' hyperthyroidism and ophthalmopathy. Whole-study findings and limits: Model predictions of ophthalmopathy came a median around 6.5 months before onset. Most clonotypes expanded in the thyroid (above 0.001) were also present in blood.

Uncontrolled infection, other autoimmune disease, pregnancy or lactation barred patients from enrollment. Orbital computed tomography, thyroid ultrasound, serum thyroxine and TRAb, and clinical symptoms together informed the diagnoses. V was clipped by 6 bases and J by 2 bases, with 16 bases between them. The germline V gene has CDR1 ENHRY and CDR2 SYGVKD. The CDR3 spans 15 residues. As regards this clonotype: As yet, its antigen is unknown.

RNA transcripts gave rise to amplified TCR beta CDR3 regions. TCR CDR3 underwent first-round RT-PCR with the HTBI primer set. TCRdb recomputed calls from the multiplex PCR reads with MiXCR, one row per CDR3 protein. The table records approximately 510,000 distinct CDR3 sequences, 40% to 50% of them present only once. Material: peripheral blood or thyroid tissue (not recorded which). The chain uses TRBV10-3 and TRBJ1-2; D unresolved. This TCR was sampled from an adult woman with Graves' disease, either hyperthyroidism or ophthalmopathy (not recorded which). CDR3 in amino acids: CAISVDWGGNYGYTF. The CDR3 nucleotides are TGTGCCATCAGCGTTGATTGGGGAGGGAACTATGGCTACACCTTC.